This T cell receptor beta chain is drawn from a study of regulatory T cells in long-lasting Graves disease. Notes on the study in general: When disease was persistent, TRBV28, TRBJ1-2 and TRBJ2-5 were the favored segments. It is possible that accuracy was reduced by the small size of the sample.

Time point given: persistent/refractory GD, antithyroid drugs over 5 years with positive TRAb. There was RNA extracted from PBMCs, and the TCR library was made from it. Graves' disease diagnosis relied on American Thyroid Association guidelines. Comments on this clonotype: Its antigen is as yet unknown.

Trimming took 5 bases from V and 14 from J, leaving 15 bases between them. Per the germline V gene, CDR1 is LNHDA and CDR2 is SQIVND (reference sequence). CDR3 size: 11 residues. Investigators prepared the TCR beta libraries by applying iRepertoire HTBI primers and Arm-PCR of CDR3 regions. MiXCR, run by TCRdb on the multiplex PCR reads, gives a single entry per CDR3 protein. The sample yields a few hundred thousand distinct CDR3 sequences, around 23% seen once. Sample: peripheral blood mononuclear cells (PBMCs), taken when the disease was refractory, from a patient treated with antithyroid drugs. The chain couples TRBV19 to TRBJ1-2, with D tentatively TRBD1 (5 bases). The sequence was obtained from a woman aged 40 to 50 with Graves disease. The CDR3 is CASSADSVLTF. CDR3 nucleotides: TGTGCCAGTAGTGCCGACAGTGTTTTGACCTTC.